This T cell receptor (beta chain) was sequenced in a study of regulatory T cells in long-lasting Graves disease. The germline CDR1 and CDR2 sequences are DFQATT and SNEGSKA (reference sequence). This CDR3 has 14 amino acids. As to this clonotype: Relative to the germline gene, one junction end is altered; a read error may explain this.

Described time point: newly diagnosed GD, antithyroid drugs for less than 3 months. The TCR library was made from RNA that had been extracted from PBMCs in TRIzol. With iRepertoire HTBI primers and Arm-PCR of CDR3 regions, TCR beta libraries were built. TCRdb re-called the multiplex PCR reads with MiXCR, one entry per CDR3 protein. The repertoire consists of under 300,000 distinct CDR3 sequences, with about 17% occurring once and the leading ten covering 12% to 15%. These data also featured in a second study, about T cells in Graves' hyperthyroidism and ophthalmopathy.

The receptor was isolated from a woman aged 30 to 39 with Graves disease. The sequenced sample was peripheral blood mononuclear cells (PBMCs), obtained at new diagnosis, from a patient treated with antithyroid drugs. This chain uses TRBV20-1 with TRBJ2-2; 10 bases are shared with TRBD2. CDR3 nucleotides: TGCAGTGCTAGCTCTAGCGGGAGTTCCGGGGAGCTGTTCTTT. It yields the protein CSASSSGSSGELFF.